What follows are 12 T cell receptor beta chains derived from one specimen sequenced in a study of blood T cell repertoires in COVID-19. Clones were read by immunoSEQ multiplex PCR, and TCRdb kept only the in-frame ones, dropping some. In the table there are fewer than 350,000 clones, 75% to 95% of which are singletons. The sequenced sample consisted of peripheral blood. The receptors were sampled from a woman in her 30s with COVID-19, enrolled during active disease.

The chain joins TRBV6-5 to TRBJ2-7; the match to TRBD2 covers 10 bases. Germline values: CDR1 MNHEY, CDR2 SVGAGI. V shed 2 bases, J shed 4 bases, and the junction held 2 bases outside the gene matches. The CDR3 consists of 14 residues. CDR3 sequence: CASSYASGSYEQYF. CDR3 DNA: TGTGCCAGCAGTTACGCTAGCGGGAGTTACGAGCAGTACTTC.

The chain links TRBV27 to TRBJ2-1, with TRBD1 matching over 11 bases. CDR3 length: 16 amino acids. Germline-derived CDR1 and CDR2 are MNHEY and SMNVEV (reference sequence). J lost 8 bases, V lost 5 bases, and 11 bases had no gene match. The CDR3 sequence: CASSPWGTGGWDEQFF. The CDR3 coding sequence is TGTGCCAGCAGTCCCTGGGGGACAGGGGGTTGGGATGAGCAGTTCTTC.

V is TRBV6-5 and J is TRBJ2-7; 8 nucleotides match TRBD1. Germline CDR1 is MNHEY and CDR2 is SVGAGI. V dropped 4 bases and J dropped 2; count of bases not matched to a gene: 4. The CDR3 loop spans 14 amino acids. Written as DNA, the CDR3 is TGTGCCAGCAGTTTCGGACAGGGTACCTACGAGCAGTACTTC. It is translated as CASSFGQGTYEQYF.

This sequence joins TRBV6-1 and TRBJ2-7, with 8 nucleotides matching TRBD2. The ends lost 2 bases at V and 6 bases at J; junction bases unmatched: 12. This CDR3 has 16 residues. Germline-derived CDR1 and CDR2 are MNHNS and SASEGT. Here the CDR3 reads CASSELKPGLGPEQYF. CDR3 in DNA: TGTGCCAGCAGTGAACTAAAACCGGGACTAGGGCCCGAGCAGTACTTC.

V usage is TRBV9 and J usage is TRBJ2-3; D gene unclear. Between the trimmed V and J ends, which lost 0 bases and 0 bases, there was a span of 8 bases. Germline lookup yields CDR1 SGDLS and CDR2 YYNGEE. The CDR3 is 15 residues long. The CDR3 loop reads CASSVGAISTDTQYF. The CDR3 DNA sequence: TGTGCCAGCAGCGTAGGAGCGATTAGCACAGATACGCAGTATTTT.

CDR3 DNA: TGTGCCAGCAGTGGCTGGGAGCCCTACAATGAGCAGTTCTTC. It translates to CASSGWEPYNEQFF. The V and J genes are TRBV25-1 and TRBJ2-1; a possible D gene is TRBD2 (5 bases). The CDR3 extends over 14 amino acids. Trimming removed 4 bases from V and 2 bases from J, with 9 bases in between. CDR1 is MGHDK, CDR2 SYGVNS, per germline.

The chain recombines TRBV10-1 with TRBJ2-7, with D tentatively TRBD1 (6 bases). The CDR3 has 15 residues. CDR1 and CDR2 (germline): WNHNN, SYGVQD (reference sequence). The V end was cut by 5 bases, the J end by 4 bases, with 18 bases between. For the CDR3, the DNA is TGCGCCAGCAGTCCCGGGTTGGGGGCAGAATACGAGCAGTACTTC. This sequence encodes CASSPGLGAEYEQYF.

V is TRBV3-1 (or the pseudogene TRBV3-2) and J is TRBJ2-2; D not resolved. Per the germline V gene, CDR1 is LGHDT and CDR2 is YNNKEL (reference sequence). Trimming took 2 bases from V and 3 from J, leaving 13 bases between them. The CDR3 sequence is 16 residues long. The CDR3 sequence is CASSQINSKDTGELFF. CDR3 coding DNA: TGTGCCAGCAGCCAAATCAACAGCAAGGACACCGGGGAGCTGTTTTTT.

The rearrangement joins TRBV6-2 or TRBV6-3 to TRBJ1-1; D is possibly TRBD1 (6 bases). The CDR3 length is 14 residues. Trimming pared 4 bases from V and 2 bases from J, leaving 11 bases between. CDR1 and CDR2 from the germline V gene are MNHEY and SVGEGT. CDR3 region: CASSSWDTNTEAFF. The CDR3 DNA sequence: TGTGCCAGCAGTTCCTGGGACACAAACACTGAAGCTTTCTTT.

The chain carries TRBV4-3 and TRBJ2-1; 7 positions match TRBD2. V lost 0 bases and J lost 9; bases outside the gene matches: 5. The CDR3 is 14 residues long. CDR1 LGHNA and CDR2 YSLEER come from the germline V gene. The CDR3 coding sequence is TGCGCCAGCAGCCAAGAGAGAGGGAGGGGTGAGCAGTTCTTC. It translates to CASSQERGRGEQFF.

CDR3 bases: TGCGCCAGCAGCCAAGATGAACAGGGCTATGGCTACACCTTC. It specifies CASSQDEQGYGYTF. The V and J genes are TRBV4-3 and TRBJ1-2, with a tentative D call TRBD1 (6 bases). Germline CDR1 LGHNA, CDR2 YSLEER. This CDR3 comprises 14 residues. V was cut by 0 bases and J by 4 bases, with 9 bases left in between.

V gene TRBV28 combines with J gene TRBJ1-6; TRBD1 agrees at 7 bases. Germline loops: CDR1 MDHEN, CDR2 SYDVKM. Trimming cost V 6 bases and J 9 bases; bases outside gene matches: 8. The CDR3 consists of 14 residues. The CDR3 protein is CASSPTGLGSPLHF. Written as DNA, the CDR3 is TGTGCCAGCAGCCCGACAGGGTTAGGTTCACCCCTCCACTTT.